These 2 T cell receptor beta chains came from one sample sequenced in a study of T-cell reconstitution after alpha-beta-depleted transplantation in children. It was with unique molecular identifiers that the TCRbeta library was prepared. TCRdb re-called the PCR reads through MiXCR, storing one row per CDR3 protein. The table has 120,000 to 150,000 distinct CDR3 sequences, 8% to 10% seen once. This sample comprised PBMCs, mostly from graft donor cells, obtained 180 days after TCRalphabeta/CD19-depleted stem cell transplant. These receptor sequences come from a female patient aged 2 to 10 who had a stem cell transplant for congenital amegakaryocytic thrombocytopenia, so the T cells may come from the graft donor.

In this sample, this clonotype turned up many times. The rearrangement uses TRBV25-1 and TRBJ1-1, with D hard to call. Trimming removed 1 base from V and 1 base from J, with 1 base in between. The CDR3 runs to 12 residues. CDR1 MGHDK and CDR2 SYGVNS come from the germline V gene. The CDR3 here is CASSEWNTEAFF. CDR3 in DNA: TGTGCCAGCAGTGAATGGAACACTGAAGCTTTCTTT.

This clonotype was counted at least ten times. The chain uses TRBV5-1 and TRBJ2-1; 9 bases are shared with TRBD2. CDR3 length: 17 amino acids. Germline-derived CDR1 and CDR2 are SGHRS and YFSETQ. V lost 1 base and J lost 5; bases outside the gene matches: 10. In nucleotides, the CDR3 is TGCGCCAGCAGCTTGAGTTTCGGGCTAGCGGGGAACAATGAGCAGTTCTTC. Protein product: CASSLSFGLAGNNEQFF.